Below, 2 T cell receptor beta chains from the same sample are listed, as sequenced in a study of T cells in localized non-small cell lung cancer. Sequencing used immunoSEQ multiplex PCR; TCRdb keeps in-frame clones, though not all of them. This sample carries 10,000 or so clones, 92% of them seen once, and the ten largest clones take around 7.5%. The starting material was peripheral blood, obtained before any cancer treatment. All receptors derive from a woman aged 40 to 75 with stage I squamous cell lung carcinoma.

The chain couples TRBV29-1 to TRBJ2-3, with 11 bases aligning to TRBD2. The V and J ends lost 6 bases and 3 bases, in that order; junction bases with no gene match: 11. CDR1 SQVTM and CDR2 ANQGSEA come from the germline V gene. This CDR3 region has 16 residues. CDR3 DNA sequence: TGCAGCGTCTCCTACGGTAGCGGGGGGGGGACAGATACGCAGTATTTT. Amino acid sequence: CSVSYGSGGGTDTQYF.

V usage is TRBV5-1 and J usage is TRBJ2-7, with 7 bases lining up with TRBD2. V shed 3 bases, J shed 3 bases, and the junction held 9 bases outside the gene matches. CDR3 length: 15 amino acids. The germline CDR1 and CDR2 sequences are SGHRS and YFSETQ. The DNA of the CDR3 is TGCGCCAGCAGCTGGACCGCGGGAGTAAACTACGAGCAGTACTTC. Translation gives CASSWTAGVNYEQYF.